Shown below are 25 T cell receptor beta chains from a single sample sequenced in a study of STAT5B mutations in CD4+ large granular lymphocyte leukemia. Measured with immunoSEQ multiplex PCR; TCRdb has only the in-frame clones, and not every one. The table shows roughly 30,000 clones, with 87% occurring only once. Sequences were obtained from CD4+ T cells from blood buffy coats. The source of these receptors is a human donor in good health.

V and J are TRBV5-6 and TRBJ2-5; D gene unclear. The ends were cut back, 3 bases at V and 7 bases at J, with 7 bases in the middle. This CDR3 region has 11 residues. CDR1 SGHDT and CDR2 YYEEEE come from the germline V gene. The CDR3 DNA follows: TGTGCCAGCAGCTCTTTTGGGACCCAGTACTTC. Its translation: CASSSFGTQYF.

The J gene is TRBJ1-2, the V gene TRBV28, with 8 bases identical to TRBD1. CDR1 and CDR2 (germline): MDHEN, SYDVKM. This CDR3 has 15 residues. With 2 bases clipped from V and 4 bases from J, the junction kept 6 bases outside the gene matches. CDR3 nucleotides: TGTGCCAGCAGTTTAGCTGGACAGGGCACCTATGGCTACACCTTC. This sequence encodes CASSLAGQGTYGYTF.

The V gene is TRBV7-9, the J gene TRBJ1-1, with D tentatively TRBD1 (5 bases). This CDR3 region has 12 residues. Trimming took off 6 bases at V and 10 bases at J, with 15 bases between the two ends. The germline V gene has CDR1 SEHNR and CDR2 FQNEAQ (reference sequence). The chain's CDR3 is CASSLSKGPAFF. CDR3 nucleotide sequence: TGTGCCAGCAGTCTCTCGAAGGGGCCAGCTTTCTTT.

This chain connects TRBV19 to TRBJ1-5; D gene ambiguous. Germline CDR1 LNHDA, CDR2 SQIVND (reference sequence). V lost 5 bases and J 7 bases, leaving 9 bases between the germline ends. The CDR3 is 12 residues long. CDR3 nucleotides: TGTGCCAGTAGTTTTTTTGGGCAGCCCCAGCATTTT. It specifies CASSFFGQPQHF.

This rearrangement joins TRBV5-1 to TRBJ2-5, with a tentative D call TRBD1 (8 bases). Trimming removed 4 bases at V and 1 base at J, with 14 bases between. This CDR3 is built from 15 residues. CDR1 is SGHRS, CDR2 YFSETQ, per germline. CDR3 protein: CASSGQGGAQETQYF. The CDR3 region has the DNA TGCGCCAGCAGCGGACAGGGAGGGGCCCAAGAGACCCAGTACTTC.

The chain couples TRBV6-5 to TRBJ1-1; the match to TRBD1 covers 8 bases. The CDR3 extends over 14 amino acids. CDR1 MNHEY and CDR2 SVGAGI come from the germline V gene. The ends lost 2 bases at V and 1 base at J; junction bases unmatched: 0. The CDR3 reads CASSYGTGNTEAFF. CDR3 nucleotide sequence: TGTGCCAGCAGTTACGGGACAGGGAACACTGAAGCTTTCTTT.

The V gene is TRBV11-1, the J gene TRBJ1-5; no clear D gene. V lost 1 base and J 4 bases, leaving 5 bases between the germline ends. Germline V CDR1 and CDR2: SGHAT, FQDESV (reference sequence). This CDR3 comprises 13 residues. The DNA for the CDR3 is TGTGCCAGCAGCTTAGGGAAAAATCAGCCCCAGCATTTT. Protein sequence: CASSLGKNQPQHF.

The chain combines TRBV5-1 with TRBJ1-4, with 7 bases matching TRBD1. Trimming cost V 4 bases and J 0 bases; bases outside gene matches: 3. Germline V gene sequence: CDR1 SGHRS, CDR2 YFSETQ. CDR3 size: 15 residues. The CDR3 here is CASSATGATNEKLFF. The DNA of the CDR3 is TGCGCCAGCAGCGCCACAGGGGCAACTAATGAAAAACTGTTTTTT.

This chain uses TRBV11-3 with TRBJ2-7; D is unresolved. V shed 4 bases and J shed 5 bases, with 12 bases lying between them. The CDR3 is 13 amino acids. CDR1 is SGHNT, CDR2 YENEEA, per germline. The CDR3 sequence is CASSYSRLDEQYF. The CDR3 DNA follows: TGTGCCAGCAGCTATTCCCGTTTGGACGAGCAGTACTTC.

The gene calls are TRBV28 and TRBJ2-7, with a possible D match to TRBD2 (5 bases). CDR3 length: 12 residues. Germline V gene sequence: CDR1 MDHEN, CDR2 SYDVKM. Trimming pared 3 bases from V and 6 bases from J, leaving 9 bases between. The CDR3 loop reads CASSLPGSEQYF. Written as DNA, the CDR3 is TGTGCCAGCAGTTTGCCGGGGAGCGAGCAGTACTTC.

The chain uses TRBV5-4 and TRBJ2-3; 12 nucleotides align to TRBD1. This CDR3 comprises 16 residues. Germline CDR1 reads SGHNT; CDR2 reads YYREEE (reference sequence). Trimming took 2 bases from V and 5 from J; bases not matched to a gene: 6. This CDR3 reads CASSFTGTGGVDTQYF. The CDR3 coding sequence is TGTGCCAGCAGCTTTACCGGGACAGGGGGCGTAGATACGCAGTATTTT. Looking up the rest from reference TRBV5-4 and TRBJ2-3 gives the full variable domain: ETGVTQSPTHLIKTRGQQVTLRCSSQSGHNTVSWYQQALGQGPQFIFQYYREEENGRGNFPPRFSGLQFPNYSSELNVNALELDDSALYLCASSFTGTGGVDTQYFGPGTRLTVL.

This chain joins TRBV28 and TRBJ2-1, with 12 bases lining up with TRBD2. The germline gives CDR1 MDHEN, CDR2 SYDVKM. This CDR3 is built from 15 residues. V lost 3 bases and J lost 10; bases outside the gene matches: 7. The CDR3 DNA sequence: TGTGCCAGCAGTTTTCGCCCTAGCGGGAGGGCAGAGCAGTTCTTC. This codes for CASSFRPSGRAEQFF.

The sample holds a few counts of this clone. This chain uses TRBV7-2 with TRBJ2-7; possibly TRBD1 for D (6 bases). CDR1 is SGHTA and CDR2 is FQGNSA in the germline V gene. This CDR3 has 13 amino acids. The germline V and J ends were trimmed by 6 bases and 1 base, with 10 bases remaining between them. The CDR3 bases are TGTGCCAGCAGAAGCGGACAGTCCTACGAGCAGTACTTC. Amino acid sequence: CASRSGQSYEQYF.

The rearrangement links TRBV28 to TRBJ2-5; D perhaps matches TRBD2 (6 bases). The germline gives CDR1 MDHEN, CDR2 SYDVKM. The ends were cut back, 1 base at V and 1 base at J, with 10 bases in the middle. The CDR3 covers 15 residues. DNA for the CDR3: TGTGCCAGCAGTTTATTCGGGGGACGCCAAGAGACCCAGTACTTC. This codes for CASSLFGGRQETQYF.

V and J are TRBV6-1 and TRBJ2-7; 10 bases fit TRBD2. V gave up 1 base and J gave up 4 bases; unmatched junction bases: 4. CDR3 length: 15 residues. Germline assignment: CDR1 MNHNS and CDR2 SASEGT. The DNA of the CDR3 is TGTGCCAGCAGTGAAGTAGGAGCGGGAGGGTACGAGCAGTACTTC. Its translation: CASSEVGAGGYEQYF.

The chain combines TRBV28 with TRBJ2-7; TRBD2 might be the D (6 bases). The germline V gene encodes CDR1 MDHEN and CDR2 SYDVKM. V dropped 4 bases and J dropped 1 base, with 11 bases sitting between them. The length of the CDR3 is 14 residues. The DNA for the CDR3 is TGTGCCAGCAGTTCTCCGGGACTTTCCTACGAGCAGTACTTC. It yields the protein CASSSPGLSYEQYF.

The chain joins TRBV7-2 to TRBJ1-4; 7 bases line up with TRBD1. Looked up from germline, CDR1 is SGHTA and CDR2 is FQGNSA. There are 14 residues in the CDR3. V was clipped by 6 bases and J by 7 bases; unmatched bases: 8. The CDR3 loop is CASRKTGSGEKLFF. DNA of the CDR3: TGTGCCAGCAGAAAGACAGGGAGCGGTGAAAAACTGTTTTTT.

About this clone: Other DNA variants within this sample encode the same CDR3. This sequence joins TRBV6-5 and TRBJ2-1; 11 bases agree with TRBD2. V lost 2 bases, J lost 10 bases, and 10 bases stayed unmatched. CDR3 length: 16 amino acids. Germline values: CDR1 MNHEY, CDR2 SVGAGI. CDR3 nucleotide sequence: TGTGCCAGCAGTTACCCTATAGCGGGAGGGATTGGCGAGCAGTTCTTC. It is translated as CASSYPIAGGIGEQFF.

The chain uses TRBV7-2 and TRBJ2-7; no firm D call. CDR3 length: 13 residues. Germline values: CDR1 SGHTA, CDR2 FQGNSA. V was pared by 4 bases and J by 2 bases, with 9 bases between. The CDR3 reads CASSSPGPYEQYF. The CDR3 DNA reads TGTGCCAGCAGCTCCCCGGGCCCCTACGAGCAGTACTTC.

The J gene is TRBJ2-7, the V gene TRBV5-6; 9 bases are shared with TRBD1. Germline V lookup: CDR1 SGHDT, CDR2 YYEEEE. The CDR3 extends over 14 amino acids. J was trimmed by 3 bases and V by 5 bases; bases with no gene match: 6. The chain's CDR3 is CASSITGGHYEQYF. The CDR3 nucleotides are TGTGCCAGCAGTATTACAGGGGGCCACTACGAGCAGTACTTC.

The J gene is TRBJ1-1, the V gene TRBV7-2, with no clear D. Trimming removed 0 bases from V and 6 bases from J, with 8 bases in between. Germline assignment: CDR1 SGHTA and CDR2 FQGNSA. CDR3 length equals 13 residues. The CDR3 here is CASSLAVASEAFF. Written as DNA, the CDR3 is TGTGCCAGCAGCTTAGCGGTGGCGTCTGAAGCTTTCTTT.

This sequence joins TRBV29-1 and TRBJ2-2; 8 bases align to TRBD1. Trimming took 7 bases from V and 4 from J; bases not matched to a gene: 11. This CDR3 spans 15 amino acids. Germline CDR1 and CDR2: SQVTM and ANQGSEA. The CDR3 DNA reads TGCAGCGCCACAGGACAGGGAGGAAGCACCGGGGAGCTGTTTTTT. Its protein is CSATGQGGSTGELFF.

V gene TRBV6-1 combines with J gene TRBJ2-1; D is tentatively TRBD1 or TRBD2 (6 bases each). The V gene lost 7 bases and the J gene lost 9 bases, with 10 bases spanning the gap. The CDR3 has 11 amino acids. CDR1 and CDR2 (germline): MNHNS, SASEGT. CDR3 DNA sequence: TGTGCCAGCAATAGGGGGGTTGAGCAGTTCTTC. This sequence encodes CASNRGVEQFF.

V gene TRBV28 combines with J gene TRBJ2-7, with TRBD2 as a possible D gene (5 bases). The CDR3 length is 15 residues. Germline V gives CDR1 MDHEN, CDR2 SYDVKM. V gave up 2 bases and J gave up 4 bases, with 15 bases separating them. CDR3 nucleotide sequence: TGTGCCAGCAGTTTAAGGACGCGGGCCCCTTACGAGCAGTACTTC. Its translation is CASSLRTRAPYEQYF.

The chain employs TRBV4-2 and TRBJ2-7, with D unresolved. The CDR3 is 14 amino acids. The V gene lost 0 bases and the J gene lost 5 bases, with 11 bases spanning the gap. The germline V gene has CDR1 LGHNA and CDR2 YNFKEQ. Written as DNA, the CDR3 is TGTGCCAGCAGCCAAGATAACAACGGCGACGAGCAGTACTTC. Its protein is CASSQDNNGDEQYF.